A selection of T cell receptor beta chains follows, all from one sample in a study of blood T cell repertoires in COVID-19. Generated by immunoSEQ multiplex PCR, the TCRdb table keeps only in-frame clones and is missing some. The sample holds 200,000 or so clones; 65% to 85% are singletons and the top ten take 7% to 9%. The sample taken for sequencing was PBMCs or T cells enriched from blood (not recorded which). The receptor source for this set is a man aged 35 to 55 who had recovered from COVID-19. CDR3s include the opening cysteine and the closing phenylalanine or tryptophan. The D gene is left open where the match is weak. Where a row states a size, it is once, few, many or the class of an expanded clone; other rows omit it.

j_call v_call clone_size d_call cdr3_aa cdr3_nt
TRBJ1-6 TRBV5-1 - - CASSLAGRGSPLHF TGCGCCAGCAGCTTGGCCGGAAGAGGTTCACCCCTCCACTTT
TRBJ1-6 TRBV10-3 - - CAISETGRHANSPLHF TGTGCCATCAGTGAAACAGGAAGACATGCGAATTCACCCCTCCACTTT
TRBJ1-2 TRBV4-2 - TRBD1 CASSQDRGDRGYGYTF TGTGCCAGCAGCCAAGATCGTGGGGACAGGGGCTATGGCTACACCTTC
TRBJ2-2 TRBV19 - - CASSIGGDGPNTGELFF TGTGCCAGTAGTATAGGCGGGGACGGACCGAACACCGGGGAGCTGTTTTTT
TRBJ2-3 TRBV5-5 - - CASSFSTDTQYF TGTGCCAGCAGCTTTTCTACAGATACGCAGTATTTT
TRBJ1-1 TRBV19 - - CASRQTARGNTEAFF TGTGCCAGTAGGCAGACGGCCCGAGGGAACACTGAAGCTTTCTTT
TRBJ2-7 TRBV19 few - CASSRGNYYEQYF TGTGCCAGTAGTCGGGGGAATTACTACGAGCAGTACTTC
TRBJ2-4 TRBV2 once - CASSEYPASRERF TGTGCCAGCAGTGAATACCCCGCTAGCCGGGAGAGGTTC
TRBJ1-4 TRBV5-4 - - CASSFRRSSNEKLFF TGTGCCAGCAGCTTCAGGAGGTCCTCTAATGAAAAACTGTTTTTT
TRBJ1-2 TRBV19 once TRBD1 CASSVTGKGYTF TGTGCCAGTAGTGTGACAGGGAAAGGCTACACCTTC
TRBJ2-3 TRBV6-4 - TRBD2 CASSPRGSTDTQYF TGTGCCAGCAGTCCGCGGGGGAGCACAGATACGCAGTATTTT
TRBJ1-1 TRBV7-6 - - CASSLGGSAFF TGTGCCAGCAGCTTAGGAGGGTCGGCTTTCTTT
TRBJ2-7 TRBV4-1 - - CASSQELERKISYEQYF TGCGCCAGCAGCCAAGAACTCGAGCGCAAAATCTCCTACGAGCAGTACTTC
TRBJ1-4 TRBV7-9 - TRBD1 CASSFDRQGWLFF TGTGCCAGCAGCTTCGACCGACAGGGGTGGCTGTTTTTT
TRBJ1-1 TRBV30 - TRBD1 CAWNWDSNTEAFF TGTGCCTGGAACTGGGACAGCAACACTGAAGCTTTCTTT
TRBJ1-1 TRBV2 - - CAVSGRATEAFF TGTGCCGTCTCGGGAAGGGCGACTGAAGCTTTCTTT
TRBJ1-2 TRBV12-3/TRBV12-4 - TRBD1 CASSSGQGNGYTF TGTGCCAGCAGTTCTGGACAGGGGAATGGCTACACCTTC
TRBJ1-5 TRBV6-2/TRBV6-3 - - CASSLGGISNQPQHF TGTGCCAGCAGTTTAGGAGGGATCAGCAATCAGCCCCAGCATTTT
TRBJ2-2 TRBV12-3/TRBV12-4 - - CASSPDRELFF TGTGCCAGCAGTCCAGACAGGGAGCTGTTTTTT
TRBJ1-1 TRBV6-6 - - CASTSMAGLNTEAFF TGTGCCAGCACCTCGATGGCGGGTCTGAACACTGAAGCTTTCTTT
TRBJ1-5 TRBV2 - - CASTGVLGQPQHF TGTGCCAGCACGGGGGTTCTGGGTCAGCCCCAGCATTTT
TRBJ1-2 TRBV7-9 - - CASRRGGGYGYTF TGTGCCAGCAGACGGGGAGGGGGATATGGCTACACCTTC
TRBJ1-3 TRBV9 - - CASSVGSSGNTIYF TGTGCCAGCAGCGTTGGTAGCTCTGGAAACACCATATATTTT
TRBJ2-3 TRBV15 few TRBD2 CATSRVGRAEGLAASTDTQYF TGTGCCACCAGCAGAGTGGGCCGAGCGGAAGGACTAGCGGCTAGCACAGATACGCAGTATTTT
TRBJ1-4 TRBV6-2/TRBV6-3 - - CASSYSSTSNEKLFF TGTGCCAGCAGTTATTCAAGTACCAGTAATGAAAAACTGTTTTTT
TRBJ1-5 TRBV12-3/TRBV12-4 few - CASSLANKPQHF TGTGCCAGCAGTTTAGCCAACAAACCCCAGCATTTT
TRBJ1-3 TRBV11-2 - - CASSFLASAGPGNTIYF TGTGCCAGCAGCTTTTTAGCATCGGCGGGGCCTGGAAACACCATATATTTT